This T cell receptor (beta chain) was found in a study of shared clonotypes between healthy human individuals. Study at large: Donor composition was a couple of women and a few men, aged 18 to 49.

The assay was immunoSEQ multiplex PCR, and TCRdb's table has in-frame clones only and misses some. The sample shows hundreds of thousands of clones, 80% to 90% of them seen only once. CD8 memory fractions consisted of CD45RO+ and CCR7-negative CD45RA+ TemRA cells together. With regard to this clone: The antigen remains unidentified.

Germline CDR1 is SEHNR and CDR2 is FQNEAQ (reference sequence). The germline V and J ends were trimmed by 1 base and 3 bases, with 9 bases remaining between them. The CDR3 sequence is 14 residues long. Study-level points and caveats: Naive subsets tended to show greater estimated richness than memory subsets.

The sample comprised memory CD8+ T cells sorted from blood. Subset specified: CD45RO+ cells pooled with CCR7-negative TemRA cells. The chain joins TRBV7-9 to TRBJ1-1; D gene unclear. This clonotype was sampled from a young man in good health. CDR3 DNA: TGTGCCAGCAGCTTAGTAGGTGGGGACACTGAAGCTTTCTTT. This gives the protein CASSLVGGDTEAFF.